This T cell receptor beta chain was documented in a study of CD8+ T cells in alopecia areata. Study at large: The authors scored treated patients' severity by affected scalp percentage.

As to this clone: What it binds is not known.

Study-level results: Numerous clones, expanded in lesions, remained in scalp and blood during tofacitinib.

The J segment lost 3 bases and the V segment lost 6 bases, leaving 4 bases of the junction unmatched. CDR1 and CDR2 from the germline V gene are SQVTM and ANQGSEA. The CDR3 spans 13 residues. Sequencing used cDNA as its template, made by extracting RNA and reverse transcribing it. Sequenced by immunoSEQ multiplex PCR; TCRdb stores in-frame clones only, minus some. This sample has approximately 150,000 clones, with approximately 60% found just once. The sample's treatment: oral pan-JAK inhibitor, 5-10 mg twice daily. Separation by sorting yielded CD4+ and CD8+ T cells from PBMCs. Sequences were derived from CD4+ T cells sorted from blood, sampled at week 24, from a patient treated with tofacitinib. The V gene is TRBV29-1, the J gene TRBJ2-3; 9 nucleotides agree with TRBD2. The source is a human donor with alopecia areata. CDR3 DNA sequence: TGCAGCGTCAGCGGGGGGAGGACAGATACGCAGTATTTT. This sequence encodes CSVSGGRTDTQYF.